A selection of T cell receptor beta chains follows, all from one sample in a study of cytomegalovirus exposure and HLA in healthy donors. Repertoires were generated with immunoSEQ multiplex PCR, while TCRdb's copy carries only in-frame clones and drops some. The sample lists roughly 150,000 clones, roughly four fifths seen once, with around 9% in the top ten. What was sequenced was PBMCs. Receptors were obtained from a male donor in good health and CMV-seropositive. The CDR3 runs from the conserved cysteine through the conserved F or W. The D gene is left open where the match is weak. Clone size is given for some rows only: seen once, a few or many times, or a class if the clone is expanded.

d_call,v_call,j_call,clone_size,cdr3_nt,cdr3_aa
-,TRBV4-3,TRBJ1-5,-,TGCGCCAGCAGCCAAGATTTTGGGGGCTCCAATCAGCCCCAGCATTTT,CASSQDFGGSNQPQHF
-,TRBV11-2,TRBJ2-1,-,TGTGCCAGCAGCCCGAGTACTATCCATGAGCAGTTCTTC,CASSPSTIHEQFF
TRBD1,TRBV19,TRBJ2-4,-,TGTGCCAGTATTCAGACAGGGGGGGGATATGGTGACAGTCAGTACTTC,CASIQTGGGYGDSQYF
-,TRBV9,TRBJ1-2,-,TGTGCCAGCAGCGTAGTCGGAACAGGGAACGGCTACACCTTC,CASSVVGTGNGYTF
TRBD2,TRBV6-5,TRBJ2-7,-,TGTGCCAGCAGTCATAGCGGGAATCTGTACTTC,CASSHSGNLYF
-,TRBV5-6,TRBJ1-1,-,TGTGCCAGCAGCTCGGCCGGGGGGTACAGGATGAACACTGAAGCTTTCTTT,CASSSAGGYRMNTEAFF
-,TRBV13,TRBJ2-3,-,TGTGCCAGCAGCGATAAATACAGGGTCGTAAGCACAGATACGCAGTATTTT,CASSDKYRVVSTDTQYF
TRBD2,TRBV5-1,TRBJ2-5,-,TGCGCCAGCAGCTGGGGACTAGCGGGGATCCAAGAGACCCAGTACTTC,CASSWGLAGIQETQYF
-,TRBV7-2,TRBJ1-2,-,TGTGCCAGCAACGTACAGGAGAACTATGGCTACACCTTC,CASNVQENYGYTF
-,TRBV7-2,TRBJ2-3,-,TGTGCCAGCAGCCAGACTAGATTAGATACGCAGTATTTT,CASSQTRLDTQYF
TRBD2,TRBV7-8,TRBJ2-7,-,TGTGCCAGCAGCGCTAGCGGGAGTGCCTACGAGCAGTACTTC,CASSASGSAYEQYF
-,TRBV30,TRBJ1-1,-,TGTGCCTGGAAGAGAAAGGGTGGGAGTACTGAAGCTTTCTTT,CAWKRKGGSTEAFF
TRBD2,TRBV5-4,TRBJ2-6,-,TGTGCCAGCAGCTTGGCCGGGGGAGGGAGCTCTGGGGCCAACGTCCTGACTTTC,CASSLAGGGSSGANVLTF
-,TRBV5-4,TRBJ2-5,-,TGTGCCAGCAGCTTGGCCGCGGGGTACGGGGAGACCCAGTACTTC,CASSLAAGYGETQYF
TRBD2,TRBV18,TRBJ2-1,few,TGTGCCAGCTCATCCGAACCGGGGGGGGTTTACAATGAGCAGTTCTTC,CASSSEPGGVYNEQFF
-,TRBV28,TRBJ2-2,-,TGTGCCAGCAGTTTTCTAGGAGCTAACACCGGGGAGCTGTTTTTT,CASSFLGANTGELFF
-,TRBV11-2,TRBJ2-4,-,TGTGCCAGCAGCGTAATGGAACGGAGCATTCAGTACTTC,CASSVMERSIQYF
TRBD1,TRBV27,TRBJ2-3,once,TGTGCCAGCAGTTCGACAGGGAAAACGCAGTATTTT,CASSSTGKTQYF
-,TRBV2,TRBJ1-5,-,TGTGCCAGCAGTGTTATGGGGGGGGGTCAGCCCCAGCATTTT,CASSVMGGGQPQHF
-,TRBV5-8,TRBJ2-6,-,TGTGCCAGCAGCCGGAGGGGCTCTGGGGCCAACGTCCTGACTTTC,CASSRRGSGANVLTF
TRBD2,TRBV2,TRBJ2-4,few,TGTGCCAGCGCGGGAGCAGTAGCCAAAAACATTCAGTACTTC,CASAGAVAKNIQYF
TRBD2,TRBV7-2,TRBJ2-7,-,TGTGCCAGCAGCTTATTGGCTAGCGGGAGGTACGAGCAGTACTTC,CASSLLASGRYEQYF
TRBD1,TRBV18,TRBJ1-4,-,TGTGCCAGCTCACCGGACAGGGTGGAAAAACTGTTTTTT,CASSPDRVEKLFF
-,TRBV30,TRBJ1-2,few,TGTGCCTGGAGTGCCACATATGGCTACACCTTC,CAWSATYGYTF
TRBD1,TRBV28,TRBJ2-4,-,TGTGCCAGCAGGCCAGGGGGTTCGGCCAAAAACATTCAGTACTTC,CASRPGGSAKNIQYF
-,TRBV27,TRBJ1-1,-,TGTGCCAGCAGTTTAAACTGGGCCCCTATGAACACTGAAGCTTTCTTT,CASSLNWAPMNTEAFF
-,TRBV30,TRBJ1-1,-,TGTGCCTGGAAGGCCCCCGGTAGGGGAACTGAAGCTTTCTTT,CAWKAPGRGTEAFF
TRBD1,TRBV7-9,TRBJ2-7,-,TGTTCCAGCAGCTTCACGGCTACAGGGGGAGGCGAGCAGTACTTC,CSSSFTATGGGEQYF